The 8 T cell receptor beta chains given below trace back to one sample, sequenced in a study of CD8 T cells in Susac syndrome. Reverse transcription of roughly 0.5 to 1 ug RNA was performed with random hexamers. A single record per CDR3 protein comes from TCRdb applying MiXCR to the immunoSEQ multiplex PCR reads. The data contain about 53,000 distinct CDR3 sequences, about 95% of them singletons. The sequenced material came from CD8+ T cells from PBMCs. These receptors were collected from a human donor with Susac syndrome.

The J gene is TRBJ1-1, the V gene TRBV5-1, with D possibly being TRBD1 (5 bases). Trimming took 2 bases from V and 6 from J, leaving 11 bases between them. CDR3 length equals 13 residues. The germline V gene encodes CDR1 SGHRS and CDR2 YFSETQ. CDR3 residues: CASSFQGPAEAFF. In DNA, the CDR3 is TGCGCCAGCAGCTTTCAGGGTCCGGCTGAAGCTTTCTTT.

The chain uses TRBV4-3 and TRBJ2-5; no reliable D call. Trimming stripped 0 bases from V and 5 bases from J, with 4 bases between. The germline V gene has CDR1 LGHNA and CDR2 YSLEER. The CDR3 totals 12 residues. The CDR3 loop is CASSQDWETQYF. The CDR3 region has the DNA TGCGCCAGCAGCCAAGATTGGGAGACCCAGTACTTC.

This clonotype was recorded once. This sequence joins TRBV6-5 and TRBJ2-7; 10 nucleotides match TRBD1. The J segment lost 4 bases and the V segment lost 6 bases, leaving 9 bases of the junction unmatched. This CDR3 comprises 15 residues. CDR1 and CDR2 from the germline V gene are MNHEY and SVGAGI. CDR3 DNA: TGTGCCAGCAGATGGGGACAGGGGAGGGTTTACGAGCAGTACTTC. It translates to CASRWGQGRVYEQYF.

This chain connects TRBV20-1 to TRBJ2-3, with no clear D. The germline gives CDR1 DFQATT, CDR2 SNEGSKA (reference sequence). The CDR3 runs 13 residues. The germline V and J ends were trimmed by 6 bases and 0 bases, with 10 bases remaining between them. The CDR3 is CSAVSDSTDTQYF. For the CDR3, the DNA is TGCAGTGCCGTCTCCGATAGCACAGATACGCAGTATTTT.

The chain joins TRBV27 to TRBJ2-5; 8 nucleotides match TRBD1. The CDR3 is made up of 14 amino acids. The V gene end was trimmed by 10 bases and the J gene end by 4 bases; junction bases not matched to a gene: 11. Germline CDR1 is MNHEY and CDR2 is SMNVEV (reference sequence). The CDR3, as DNA: TGTGCCACCTCGGAACAGGGGGTGGGAGAGACCCAGTACTTC. It is translated as CATSEQGVGETQYF.

The J gene is TRBJ2-5, the V gene TRBV6-6; D possibly corresponds to TRBD2 (6 bases). The ends were cut back, 5 bases at V and 5 bases at J, with 15 bases in the middle. The germline V gene encodes CDR1 MNHNY and CDR2 SVGAGI (reference sequence). CDR3 size: 14 residues. In DNA form, the CDR3 reads TGTGCCAGCAGTACTGCGGGGTCGGGGGAGACCCAGTACTTC. This gives the protein CASSTAGSGETQYF.

The chain is built from TRBV13 and TRBJ2-3; D is possibly TRBD2 (6 bases). Per the germline V gene, CDR1 is PRHDT and CDR2 is FYEKMQ (reference sequence). The V end was cut by 5 bases, the J end by 1 base, with 16 bases between. There are 16 residues in the CDR3. The CDR3 here is CASSLRGSGRTDTQYF. CDR3 coding DNA: TGTGCCAGCAGCCTTAGGGGTAGCGGTCGCACAGATACGCAGTATTTT.

This clonotype was found once. The chain joins TRBV20-1 to TRBJ2-7; 9 nucleotides agree with TRBD1. J gave up 2 bases and V 4 bases, and 6 bases lay outside the gene matches. Per the germline V gene, CDR1 is DFQATT and CDR2 is SNEGSKA (reference sequence). The CDR3 runs to 14 residues. CDR3 nucleotide sequence: TGCAGTGCTATACAGGGGGCCTCCACCTACGAGCAGTACTTC. Translated, it gives CSAIQGASTYEQYF.